This TCR beta chain is from a study of shared clonotypes between healthy human individuals. V dropped 2 bases and J dropped 3; count of bases not matched to a gene: 4. CDR1 is SGHRS, CDR2 YFSETQ, per germline. This CDR3 comprises 16 residues. Method: immunoSEQ multiplex PCR; TCRdb's copy keeps in-frame clones and lacks some. The sample lists nearly 2 million clones, approximately 95% occurring once. Cells designated naive CD8 were CD45RO-negative and were positively selected for CCR7, with terminally differentiated effector memory CD45RA+ cells excluded. All donors qualified as healthy HIV-negative adults and had experienced no recent acute infections or vaccinations. Study findings and constraints: Clonotypes shared by all four donors outscored non-shared clonotypes in generation probability. Rarefaction analysis demonstrated incomplete sorted-subset sequencing notwithstanding large depth. Naive subsets generally had larger estimated richness than memory subsets.

Worth noting for this clone: Its specificity is unknown.

Sequencing was done on a sample of naive CD8+ T cells sorted from blood. This clonotype was sampled from a man in his late teens or twenties in good health. This chain connects TRBV5-1 to TRBJ2-2; 10 bases agree with TRBD2. CDR3 in DNA: TGCGCCAGCAGCTTCGAACTAGCGGGGTACACCGGGGAGCTGTTTTTT. Its protein product is CASSFELAGYTGELFF. The whole variable domain, filled in from reference TRBV5-1 and TRBJ2-2, reads KAGVTQTPRYLIKTRGQQVTLSCSPISGHRSVSWYQQTPGQGLQFLFEYFSETQRNKGNFPGRFSGRQFSNSRSEMNVSTLELGDSALYLCASSFELAGYTGELFFGEGSRLTVL.